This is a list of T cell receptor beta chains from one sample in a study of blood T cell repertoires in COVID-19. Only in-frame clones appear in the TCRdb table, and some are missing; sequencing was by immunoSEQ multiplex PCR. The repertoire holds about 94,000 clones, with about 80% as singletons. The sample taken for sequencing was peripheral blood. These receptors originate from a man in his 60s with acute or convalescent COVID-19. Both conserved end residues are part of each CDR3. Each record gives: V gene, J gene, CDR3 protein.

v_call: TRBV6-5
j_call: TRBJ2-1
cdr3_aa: CASRRLASYNEQFF

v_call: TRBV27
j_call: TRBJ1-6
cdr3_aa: CASSLSGQGRNSPLHF

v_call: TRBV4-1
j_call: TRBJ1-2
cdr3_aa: CASSQGLGVQTPYGYTF

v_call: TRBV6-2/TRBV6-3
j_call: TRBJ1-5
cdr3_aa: CASSYSGANQPQHF

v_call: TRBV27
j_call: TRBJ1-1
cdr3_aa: CASSARVNTEAFF

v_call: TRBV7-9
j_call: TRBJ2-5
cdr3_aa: CASSTYRVETQYF

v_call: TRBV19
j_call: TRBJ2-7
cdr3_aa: CASSIGAGGSDEQYF

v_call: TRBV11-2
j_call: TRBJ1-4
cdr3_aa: CASSPRTGQGIEKLFF

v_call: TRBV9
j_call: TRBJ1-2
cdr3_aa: CASSDGQVYGYTF

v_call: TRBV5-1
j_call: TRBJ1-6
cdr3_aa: CASSSQGGRDSPLHF

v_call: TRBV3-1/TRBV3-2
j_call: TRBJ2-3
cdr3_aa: CASSPPRGADTQYF

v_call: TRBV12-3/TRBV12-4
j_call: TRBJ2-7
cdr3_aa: CASSFVDRGEQYF

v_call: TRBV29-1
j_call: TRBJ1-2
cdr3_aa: CSVGGDYGYTF

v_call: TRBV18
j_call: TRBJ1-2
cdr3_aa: CASSPARTEGGGYTF

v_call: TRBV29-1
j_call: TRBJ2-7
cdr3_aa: CSVVHGDRGWEQYF

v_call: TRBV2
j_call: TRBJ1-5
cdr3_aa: CASSGQAAGEPQHF

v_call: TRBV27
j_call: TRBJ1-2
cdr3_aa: CASSRDGGLGYTF

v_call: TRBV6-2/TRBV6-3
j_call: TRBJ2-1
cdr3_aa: CASSYVFYTGVVGNEQFF

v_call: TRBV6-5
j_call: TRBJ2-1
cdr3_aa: CASKDSYNEQFF

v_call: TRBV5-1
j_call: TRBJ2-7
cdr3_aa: CASSLDARNYEQYF

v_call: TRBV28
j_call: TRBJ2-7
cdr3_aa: CASSTTGQGWEGFYEQYF

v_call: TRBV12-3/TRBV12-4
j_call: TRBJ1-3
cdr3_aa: CASRTSGNTIYF

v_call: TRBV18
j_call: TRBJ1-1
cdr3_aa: CASSPRAAQNTEAFF

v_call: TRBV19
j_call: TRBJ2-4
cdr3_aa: CASSGGMNKNIQYF

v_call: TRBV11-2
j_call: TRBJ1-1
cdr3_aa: CASSLFSGVDTEAFF

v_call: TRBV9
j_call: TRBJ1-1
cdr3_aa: CASSPRWNTEAFF

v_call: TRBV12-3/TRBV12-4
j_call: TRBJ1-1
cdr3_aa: CASSLHRGTEAFF